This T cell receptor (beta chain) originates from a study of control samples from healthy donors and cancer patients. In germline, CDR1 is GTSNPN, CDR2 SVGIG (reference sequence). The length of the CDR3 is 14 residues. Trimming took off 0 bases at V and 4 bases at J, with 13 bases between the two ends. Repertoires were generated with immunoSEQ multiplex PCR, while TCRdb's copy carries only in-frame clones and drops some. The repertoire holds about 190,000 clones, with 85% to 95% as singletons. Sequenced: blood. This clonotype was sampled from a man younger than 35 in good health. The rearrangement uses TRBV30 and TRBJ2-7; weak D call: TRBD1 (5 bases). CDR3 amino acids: CAWSVAGSGYEQYF. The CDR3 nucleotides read TGTGCCTGGAGTGTGGCAGGGTCTGGGTACGAGCAGTACTTC. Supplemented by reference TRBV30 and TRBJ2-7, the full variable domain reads SQTIHQWPATLVQPVGSPLSLECTVEGTSNPNLYWYRQAAGRGLQLLFYSVGIGQISSEVPQNLSASRPQDRQFILSSKKLLLSDSGFYLCAWSVAGSGYEQYFGPGTRLTVT.